These 11 T cell receptor beta chains were sequenced from one sample in a study of cytomegalovirus exposure and HLA in healthy donors. The PCR made use of 60 Vbeta and 13 Jbeta primers. Assay used: immunoSEQ multiplex PCR; TCRdb lists only in-frame clones, some missing. The sample carries 150,000 to 200,000 clones, 85% recorded once. Source material: PBMCs. Receptor source: a woman between 50 and 59 years old in good health and CMV-seronegative.

This chain links TRBV25-1 with TRBJ2-5, with 9 bases lining up with TRBD2. The CDR3 is 14 residues long. The trim removed 6 bases at V and 5 bases at J, leaving 7 bases unmatched. CDR1 MGHDK and CDR2 SYGVNS come from the germline V gene. This CDR3 is CASSPAGGMETQYF. The CDR3 DNA reads TGTGCCAGCAGCCCCGCGGGAGGGATGGAGACCCAGTACTTC.

The chain combines TRBV7-2 with TRBJ2-5; D gene unclear. Looked up from germline, CDR1 is SGHTA and CDR2 is FQGNSA. The germline V and J ends were trimmed by 2 bases and 4 bases, with 8 bases remaining between them. There are 13 residues in the CDR3. The CDR3 DNA follows: TGTGCCAGCAGCTTAAACGGCGGAGAGACCCAGTACTTC. This encodes CASSLNGGETQYF.

The rearrangement links TRBV7-3 to TRBJ2-2, with TRBD2 as a possible D gene (6 bases). The length of the CDR3 is 15 residues. V was clipped by 3 bases and J by 4 bases, with 12 bases between them. CDR1 and CDR2 from the germline V gene are SGHTA and FQGTGA. Here the CDR3 reads CASSLVPGSTGELFF. The DNA for the CDR3 is TGTGCCAGCAGCTTGGTCCCCGGGAGCACCGGGGAGCTGTTTTTT.

The chain recombines TRBV7-8 with TRBJ2-7, with 11 bases aligning to TRBD2. The CDR3 extends over 18 amino acids. Looked up from germline, CDR1 is SGHVS and CDR2 is FQNEAQ. Trimming cost V 5 bases and J 0 bases; bases outside gene matches: 12. The CDR3 protein is CASSHPGLAESVSYEQYF. The CDR3 DNA reads TGTGCCAGCAGCCACCCGGGACTAGCGGAGTCCGTCTCCTACGAGCAGTACTTC.

V and J are TRBV28 and TRBJ1-2; a weak D match, TRBD1 (6 bases). The V gene lost 6 bases and the J gene lost 5 bases, with 19 bases spanning the gap. Looked up from germline, CDR1 is MDHEN and CDR2 is SYDVKM. The CDR3 length is 15 residues. The CDR3 loop is CASSPRGAGRYGYTF. For the CDR3, the DNA is TGTGCCAGCAGCCCGCGGGGGGCCGGCCGATATGGCTACACCTTC.

The rearrangement uses TRBV2 and TRBJ2-1, with TRBD1 matching over 8 bases. With 7 bases clipped from V and 6 bases from J, the junction kept 8 bases outside the gene matches. The CDR3 has 14 amino acids. Germline V CDR1 and CDR2: SNHLY, FYNNEI. CDR3 sequence: CASKWQGASNEQFF. Here the CDR3 DNA reads TGTGCCAGCAAGTGGCAGGGGGCTTCCAATGAGCAGTTCTTC.

V usage is TRBV6-6 and J usage is TRBJ2-7; TRBD2 might be the D (5 bases). The CDR3 runs to 15 residues. Trimming stripped 2 bases from V and 0 bases from J, with 11 bases between. Germline CDR1 and CDR2: MNHNY and SVGAGI (reference sequence). CDR3 bases: TGTGCCAGCAGTTACCGTAGCGACGGCTCCTACGAGCAGTACTTC. Amino acids: CASSYRSDGSYEQYF.

The chain is built from TRBV5-1 and TRBJ2-1, with TRBD2 identical over 9 bases. Trimming at V came to 4 bases and at J to 5 bases, leaving 4 bases not matched to a gene. The CDR3 runs to 14 residues. Germline V gene data show CDR1 as SGHRS and CDR2 as YFSETQ. This CDR3 is CASSAGGGDNEQFF. The CDR3 nucleotides read TGCGCCAGCAGCGCGGGAGGGGGAGACAATGAGCAGTTCTTC.

There are a few counts of this clone. The chain is built from TRBV7-2 and TRBJ2-7; D not resolved. The V and J ends lost 5 bases and 3 bases respectively, with 5 bases between them. Germline loops: CDR1 SGHTA, CDR2 FQGNSA. The CDR3 loop spans 11 amino acids. The CDR3 bases are TGTGCCAGCAGCGTTTACTACGAGCAGTACTTC. Its protein is CASSVYYEQYF.

The CDR3 DNA follows: TGTGCCAGCAGCTTAGCGCGACAGGGGATTAATTCACCCCTCCACTTT. Translating it yields CASSLARQGINSPLHF. This chain uses TRBV7-9 with TRBJ1-6; 8 positions match TRBD1. V trimming: 0 bases; J trimming: 6 bases; junction bases outside the gene matches: 4. Germline V gene data show CDR1 as SEHNR and CDR2 as FQNEAQ (reference sequence). The CDR3 is 16 residues long. Using reference TRBV7-9 and TRBJ1-6 for the parts outside the CDR3, the full variable domain is DTGVSQNPRHKITKRGQNVTFRCDPISEHNRLYWYRQTLGQGPEFLTYFQNEAQLEKSRLLSDRFSAERPKGSFSTLEIQRTEQGDSAMYLCASSLARQGINSPLHFGNGTRLTVT.

CDR3: CAISPVVNTEAFF. CDR3 nucleotides: TGTGCCATCTCGCCAGTCGTAAACACTGAAGCTTTCTTT. The V and J genes are TRBV10-3 and TRBJ1-1; D gene unclear. The germline V gene has CDR1 ENHRY and CDR2 SYGVKD. CDR3 size: 13 residues. Trimming removed 8 bases at V and 2 bases at J, with 12 bases between.